A selection of T cell receptor beta chains follows, all from one sample in a study of T cell clones after liver transplantation. Sequencing used immunoSEQ multiplex PCR; TCRdb keeps in-frame clones, though not all of them. Among about 11,000 clones, approximately 74% were seen once, and the ten largest hold roughly 24%. Sequenced here: CD4+ T cells from blood, sampled around 33 months after liver transplant. These receptors all stem from a human patient who received a liver transplant. Certain T cells may be donor cells from the graft. Each CDR3 is given with its conserved first and last residue. D genes are given only for firm matches. Part of the rows lack a size; the others show once, few, many or a class for expanded clones.

j_call d_call v_call clone_size cdr3_aa cdr3_nt
TRBJ1-2 . TRBV19 . CASSIVSANYGYTF TGTGCCAGTAGTATAGTGAGCGCAAACTATGGCTACACCTTC
TRBJ1-5 TRBD1 TRBV5-6 medium-sized CASSLGGTAHPAQHF TGTGCCAGCAGCTTGGGGGGGACAGCCCACCCGGCCCAGCATTTT
TRBJ1-1 . TRBV29-1 . CSVTIMNTEAFF TGCAGCGTGACAATCATGAACACTGAAGCTTTCTTT
TRBJ2-3 TRBD2 TRBV2 . CASTLLGLAGTDTQYF TGTGCCAGCACGTTACTTGGACTAGCGGGAACAGATACGCAGTATTTT
TRBJ2-3 . TRBV10-3 once CAISEKAQTTTDTQYF TGTGCCATCAGTGAGAAGGCACAGACCACCACAGATACGCAGTATTTT
TRBJ2-1 TRBD2 TRBV27 . CASSLGGRGEQFF TGTGCCAGCAGTTTGGGGGGGAGGGGTGAGCAGTTCTTC
TRBJ2-7 . TRBV5-6 once CASSLSVGPTHEQYF TGTGCCAGCAGCTTGTCCGTCGGGCCCACCCACGAGCAGTACTTC
TRBJ1-1 TRBD1 TRBV7-9 . CASSSGTGGFDTEAFF TGTGCCAGCAGCTCAGGGACAGGGGGCTTTGACACTGAAGCTTTCTTT
TRBJ2-2 . TRBV6-6 . CASSTGGSGELFF TGTGCCAGCAGTACCGGGGGATCCGGGGAGCTGTTTTTT
TRBJ2-3 . TRBV2 . CASLIGSSRTDTQYF TGTGCCAGCTTGATCGGGAGTTCTCGCACAGATACGCAGTATTTT
TRBJ2-3 TRBD2 TRBV9 . CASSQFGGGAADTQYF TGTGCCAGCAGCCAGTTTGGCGGGGGGGCCGCGGATACGCAGTATTTT
TRBJ2-2 . TRBV5-6 few CASSFFSGGELFF TGTGCCAGCAGCTTTTTCTCTGGCGGGGAGCTGTTTTTT
TRBJ2-7 . TRBV4-1 once CASSQARDRRYEQYF TGCGCCAGCAGCCAGGCGAGAGACAGACGTTACGAGCAGTACTTC
TRBJ2-6 . TRBV4-1 few CASSQGEGAGANVLTF TGCGCCAGCAGCCAAGGAGAGGGAGCTGGGGCCAACGTCCTGACTTTC
TRBJ2-3 TRBD2 TRBV5-1 . CASSPGTSGGPTDTQYF TGCGCCAGCAGCCCCGGGACTAGCGGGGGTCCGACAGATACGCAGTATTTT
TRBJ2-7 TRBD1 TRBV7-8 . CASSQGTGPYEQYF TGTGCCAGCAGCCAAGGGACAGGGCCTTACGAGCAGTACTTC
TRBJ2-7 . TRBV4-1 few CASSPADRLSYEQYF TGCGCCAGCAGCCCGGCGGACAGATTATCCTACGAGCAGTACTTC
TRBJ2-3 . TRBV30 . CAVEGLNQRDTQYF TGTGCCGTCGAGGGGCTAAACCAAAGGGATACGCAGTATTTT
TRBJ2-2 TRBD1 TRBV10-3 . CAISEDDRGQYTGELFF TGTGCCATCAGTGAAGATGACAGGGGGCAGTACACCGGGGAGCTGTTTTTT
TRBJ2-1 TRBD1 TRBV19 . CASYDRVGNEQFF TGTGCCAGTTACGACAGGGTGGGGAATGAGCAGTTCTTC
TRBJ2-2 . TRBV11-3 . CASSPQGGTGELFF TGTGCCAGCAGCCCCCAGGGGGGGACCGGGGAGCTGTTTTTT
TRBJ2-7 TRBD2 TRBV19 once CASSIRRLAVPYEQYF TGTGCCAGTAGTATAAGGAGACTAGCGGTCCCCTACGAGCAGTACTTC
TRBJ2-7 . TRBV5-6 few CASSLARATYEQYF TGTGCCAGCAGCTTGGCCAGGGCTACCTACGAGCAGTACTTC
TRBJ2-1 TRBD1 TRBV6-5 . CASSYLPGQGAGEQFF TGTGCCAGCAGTTACTTACCGGGACAGGGGGCCGGTGAGCAGTTCTTC
TRBJ1-3 TRBD1 TRBV10-2 . CASSAQGAGNTIYF TGCGCCAGCAGTGCTCAGGGGGCTGGAAACACCATATATTTT
TRBJ1-2 TRBD1 TRBV5-1 . CASSLNPGRGRAETGYTF TGCGCCAGCAGCTTGAACCCTGGCAGGGGGCGAGCGGAGACAGGCTACACCTTC
TRBJ1-2 TRBD1 TRBV14 . CASSQETGGFYGYTF TGTGCCAGCAGCCAAGAGACAGGGGGCTTCTATGGCTACACCTTC
TRBJ2-7 TRBD1 TRBV5-4 . CASSTGQGGYEQYF TGTGCCAGCAGCACGGGACAGGGGGGATACGAGCAGTACTTC
TRBJ1-5 . TRBV27 . CASTPGQGGNQPQHF TGTGCCAGCACCCCGGGGCAGGGAGGGAATCAGCCCCAGCATTTT
TRBJ1-5 . TRBV2 . CASNEGWNQPQHF TGTGCCAGCAATGAGGGGTGGAATCAGCCCCAGCATTTT
TRBJ2-2 TRBD2 TRBV5-4 few CASSLTSGGTNTGELFF TGTGCCAGCAGCTTGACTAGCGGGGGGACGAACACCGGGGAGCTGTTTTTT
TRBJ2-2 TRBD2 TRBV11-2 . CASSLAGGTGELFF TGTGCCAGCAGCTTAGCGGGGGGCACCGGGGAGCTGTTTTTT
TRBJ2-3 TRBD1 TRBV15 . CATSSRQGSTDTQYF TGTGCCACCAGCAGTCGACAGGGAAGCACAGATACGCAGTATTTT
TRBJ1-1 . TRBV27 medium-sized CASSLSLQATEAFF TGTGCCAGCAGTCTCTCCCTGCAGGCCACTGAAGCTTTCTTT
TRBJ2-7 TRBD1 TRBV5-1 . CASSYGQGSSYEQYF TGCGCCAGCAGCTACGGACAGGGGAGCTCCTACGAGCAGTACTTC
TRBJ1-2 . TRBV6-5 . CASSYSNTRKEGYTF TGTGCCAGCAGTTACTCGAACACCAGAAAAGAGGGCTACACCTTC
TRBJ1-1 . TRBV19 few CASSIMGGKNTEAFF TGTGCCAGTAGTATTATGGGCGGAAAGAACACTGAAGCTTTCTTT
TRBJ2-5 TRBD2 TRBV11-1 medium-sized CASSLKRGGYETQYF TGTGCCAGCAGCTTAAAGCGGGGGGGCTACGAGACCCAGTACTTC